The 4 T cell receptor beta chains in this list originate from one sample, sequenced in a study of cytomegalovirus exposure and HLA in healthy donors. Amplification used 60 Vbeta primers and 13 Jbeta primers. Clones were read by immunoSEQ multiplex PCR, and TCRdb kept only the in-frame ones, dropping some. Recorded for this sample: 100,000 to 150,000 clones. The sequenced sample was PBMCs. These receptor sequences come from a man aged 40-55 years in good health and CMV-seronegative.

The chain is built from TRBV4-3 and TRBJ1-2; 8 bases fit TRBD1. With 0 bases clipped from V and 7 bases from J, the junction kept 7 bases outside the gene matches. The CDR3 length is 15 residues. CDR1 is LGHNA and CDR2 is YSLEER in the germline V gene. CDR3 DNA sequence: TGCGCCAGCAGCCAAGATGCCAGGGGGCCTCGTGGCTACACCTTC. Its translation is CASSQDARGPRGYTF.

This chain links TRBV7-8 with TRBJ2-1; 13 nucleotides agree with TRBD2. Trimming took 4 bases from V and 8 from J; bases not matched to a gene: 11. This CDR3 contains 17 residues. Looked up from germline, CDR1 is SGHVS and CDR2 is FQNEAQ. For the CDR3, the DNA is TGTGCCAGCAGCTCCCGCAGGACTAGCGGGAGTCTGGATGAGCAGTTCTTC. Amino acid sequence: CASSSRRTSGSLDEQFF.

The J gene is TRBJ2-2, the V gene TRBV11-1; D is perhaps TRBD2 (5 bases). V lost 5 bases and J 3 bases, leaving 16 bases between the germline ends. The CDR3 sequence is 16 residues long. Germline V lookup: CDR1 SGHAT, CDR2 FQDESV (reference sequence). CDR3 in amino acids: CASSPRTGGYTGELFF. The CDR3 bases are TGTGCCAGCAGCCCCAGGACCGGCGGGTACACCGGGGAGCTGTTTTTT. The variable domain in full, with the rest retrieved from reference TRBV11-1 and TRBJ2-2, is EAEVAQSPRYKITEKSQAVAFWCDPISGHATLYWYRQILGQGPELLVQFQDESVVDDSQLPKDRFSAERLKGVDSTLKIQPAELGDSAMYLCASSPRTGGYTGELFFGEGSRLTVL.

This chain links TRBV6-5 with TRBJ2-3; 8 bases fit TRBD2. Germline values: CDR1 MNHEY, CDR2 SVGAGI. V shed 0 bases, J shed 3 bases, and the junction held 2 bases outside the gene matches. The CDR3 consists of 15 residues. CDR3 in amino acids: CASSYSLAATDTQYF. The CDR3 region has the DNA TGTGCCAGCAGTTACTCACTAGCGGCGACAGATACGCAGTATTTT.